This T cell receptor beta chain was retrieved from a study of breast tumors, draining lymph nodes, adjacent tissues. MiXCR, applied by TCRdb to the multiplex PCR reads, yields one record per CDR3 protein. In the table there are fewer than 200,000 distinct CDR3 sequences, around a third of which are singletons. CDR3 size: 15 residues. Germline CDR1 SGHTA, CDR2 FQGNSA. Regarding the study as a whole: Tumor TCR diversity was below lymph nodes but above nontumor tissue.

Axillary draining lymph nodes of breast cancer patients supplied the node samples. Details on this clonotype: The target antigen is unknown. The junction departs from the called germline gene at one end, perhaps through a read error.

The chain employs TRBV7-2 and TRBJ2-7; TRBD2 aligns across 11 bases. This TCR derives from a female donor with breast cancer. Some clones in this sample may be carry-over from other donors' samples. The material sequenced was axillary lymph node tissue. The CDR3 protein is CACSLVAGGSYEQYF. CDR3 sequence (DNA): TGTGCCTGCAGCTTAGTAGCGGGGGGGTCCTACGAGCAGTACTTC. The variable domain in full, completed from reference TRBV7-2 and TRBJ2-7, reads GAGVSQSPSNKVTEKGKDVELRCDPISGHTALYWYRQSLGQGLEFLIYFQGNSAPDKSGLPSDRFSAERTGGSVSTLTIQRTQQEDSAVYLCACSLVAGGSYEQYFGPGTRLTVT.